Presented here are 10 T cell receptor beta chains from one specimen sequenced in a study of blood T cell repertoires in COVID-19. Profiling relied on immunoSEQ multiplex PCR, and the TCRdb table lists in-frame clones only, not all of them. The data hold 75,000 to 90,000 clones, with 91% observed a single time. Sequencing was carried out using peripheral blood. The source is a woman aged 50 to 60 in a cohort sampled during active COVID-19.

The rearrangement links TRBV18 to TRBJ2-3; D is possibly TRBD2 (5 bases). V gave up 3 bases and J gave up 2 bases, with 12 bases separating them. The CDR3 consists of 15 residues. In germline, CDR1 is KGHSH, CDR2 LQKENI. CDR3: CASSPSALDTDTQYF. The CDR3 nucleotides are TGTGCCAGCTCACCCTCTGCACTAGACACAGATACGCAGTATTTT.

The CDR3 nucleotides read TGTGCCAGCAGCCTCCGGGGAAGCGGGGGAGAGACCCAGTACTTC. This sequence encodes CASSLRGSGGETQYF. The rearrangement joins TRBV6-6 to TRBJ2-5, with 8 nucleotides matching TRBD2. The germline gives CDR1 MNHNY, CDR2 SVGAGI (reference sequence). V was clipped by 6 bases and J by 4 bases; unmatched bases: 10. The CDR3 loop spans 15 amino acids.

The chain links TRBV24-1 to TRBJ2-3; TRBD2 matches 7 bases. J lost 1 base, V lost 9 bases, and 6 bases had no gene match. Germline CDR1 is KGHDR and CDR2 is SFDVKD. The CDR3 sequence is 14 residues long. CDR3 residues: CATAAGAGTDTQYF. Written as DNA, the CDR3 is TGTGCCACCGCGGCGGGAGCGGGCACAGATACGCAGTATTTT.

This clone was counted a single time. V and J are TRBV6-4 and TRBJ1-2, with D tentatively TRBD1 (6 bases). CDR3 length: 18 amino acids. V gave up 6 bases and J gave up 2 bases, with 25 bases separating them. Germline values: CDR1 MRHNA, CDR2 SNTAGT. This chain's CDR3 is CASRDTGRRTVLNYGYTF. CDR3 coding DNA: TGTGCCAGCAGGGATACTGGCCGTAGGACAGTGTTAAACTATGGCTACACCTTC.

In its sample, this clone was seen once. The V gene is TRBV9, the J gene TRBJ2-1, with no clear D. In germline, CDR1 is SGDLS, CDR2 YYNGEE. With 0 bases removed from V and 0 bases from J, the gap between germline ends came to 13 bases. CDR3 length equals 17 residues. The CDR3 loop is CASSVDPGLLSYNEQFF. As DNA, the CDR3 is TGTGCCAGCAGCGTAGATCCAGGCCTCCTCTCCTACAATGAGCAGTTCTTC.

This clone was observed once. The chain employs TRBV5-1 and TRBJ2-7; the D gene is possibly TRBD1 (6 bases). CDR3 length equals 15 residues. Trimming took 5 bases from V and 4 from J, leaving 19 bases between them. Germline loops: CDR1 SGHRS, CDR2 YFSETQ. The CDR3 nucleotides read TGCGCCAGCAGGTTAGCCGGGACACCCAATTACGAGCAGTACTTC. Translation gives CASRLAGTPNYEQYF.

The rearrangement joins TRBV11-2 to TRBJ2-3, with 7 bases that match TRBD2. CDR1 and CDR2 from the germline V gene are SGHAT and FQNNGV. J gave up 1 base and V 5 bases, and 3 bases lay outside the gene matches. The CDR3 is 14 amino acids. This CDR3 reads CASSPTSGTDTQYF. The DNA for the CDR3 is TGTGCCAGCAGCCCCACTAGCGGCACAGATACGCAGTATTTT.

The CDR3 protein is CASRSPPQAQFF. The CDR3 DNA reads TGTGCCAGCAGATCCCCCCCGCAGGCGCAGTTCTTC. The genes are TRBV12-3 or TRBV12-4 and TRBJ2-1, with D unresolved. The CDR3 is 12 residues long. V was shortened by 6 bases and J by 12 bases, with 15 bases between the two germline ends.

The chain uses TRBV9 and TRBJ2-1, with 11 bases aligning to TRBD2. CDR1 SGDLS and CDR2 YYNGEE come from the germline V gene. V trimming: 4 bases; J trimming: 4 bases; junction bases outside the gene matches: 4. The CDR3 has 15 amino acids. For the CDR3, the DNA is TGTGCCAGCAGCTCGGGACTAGCGGATTACAATGAGCAGTTCTTC. Translated: CASSSGLADYNEQFF.

The chain has TRBV7-2 and TRBJ1-2; D is undetermined. CDR1 and CDR2 (germline): SGHTA, FQGNSA. Deletions cut 0 bases from V and 14 bases from J, with 19 bases between. CDR3 length equals 14 residues. The CDR3 nucleotides are TGTGCCAGCAGCTTAGCGCCCACAGTCTATGGGCCGACCTTC. The encoded protein is CASSLAPTVYGPTF.